The 7 T cell receptor beta chains in this list originate from one sample, sequenced in a study of early T cells in non-severe SARS-CoV-2 infection. MiXCR, applied by TCRdb to the 5' RACE reads, yields one record per CDR3 protein. The sample records around 30,000 distinct CDR3 sequences, roughly 4% being singletons. Source material: whole blood. The source is an adult who was a healthcare worker with PCR-confirmed SARS-CoV-2 infection or an uninfected control (not recorded which).

The table lists this clonotype with many counts. The chain joins TRBV5-1 to TRBJ1-1, with D perhaps TRBD1 (5 bases). Trimming removed 4 bases from V and 1 base from J, with 11 bases in between. This CDR3 region has 14 residues. Germline CDR1 SGHRS, CDR2 YFSETQ. The CDR3 DNA reads TGCGCCAGCAGCCCTAGGACACAGAACACTGAAGCTTTCTTT. It yields the protein CASSPRTQNTEAFF.

This clonotype was observed many times. The CDR3 nucleotides are TGTGCCAGCAGTTACGGGACGGGAGATACGCAGTATTTT. It specifies CASSYGTGDTQYF. J is TRBJ2-3 and V is TRBV6-6; D is tentatively TRBD1 or TRBD2 (5 bases each). V was pared by 2 bases and J by 5 bases, with 8 bases between. Germline lookup yields CDR1 MNHNY and CDR2 SVGAGI (reference sequence). The CDR3 runs 13 residues.

This clonotype was seen repeatedly, ten times or more. The genes are TRBV2 and TRBJ2-3; possibly TRBD2 for D (6 bases). Per the germline V gene, CDR1 is SNHLY and CDR2 is FYNNEI. There are 14 residues in the CDR3. The V and J ends lost 6 bases and 5 bases respectively, with 15 bases between them. Here the CDR3 DNA reads TGTGCCAGCAGCCTCGTCACGGAGGGAGATACGCAGTATTTT. Translating it yields CASSLVTEGDTQYF. Based on the CDR3 plus reference TRBV2 and TRBJ2-3, the full variable domain is EPEVTQTPSHQVTQMGQEVILRCVPISNHLYFYWYRQILGQKVEFLVSFYNNEISEKSEIFDDQFSVERPDGSNFTLKIRSTKLEDSAMYFCASSLVTEGDTQYFGPGTRLTVL.

This clonotype was found many times. The junction differs from germline at one of its ends, possibly a read error. The chain uses TRBV20-1 and TRBJ2-2; 8 bases match TRBD2. The CDR3 extends over 14 amino acids. Germline CDR1 is DFQATT and CDR2 is SNEGSKA (reference sequence). DNA of the CDR3: TGCAGTTCTAGGGTAGCGGGGATCACCGGGGAGCTGTTTTTT. It yields the protein CSSRVAGITGELFF.

Regarding this clonotype: Just one base apart from a much larger clone, this may be a read error. The CDR3 coding sequence is TGTGCCGGCAGTTTCGGGGGACACCGCACAGATACGCAGTATTTT. Protein: CAGSFGGHRTDTQYF. This chain uses TRBV28 with TRBJ2-3; D could derive from TRBD1 or TRBD2 (6 bases each). The CDR3 is 15 residues long. CDR1 is MDHEN, CDR2 SYDVKM, per germline.

This clonotype has ten or more counts. The rearrangement uses TRBV7-2 and TRBJ2-1; TRBD2 might be the D (6 bases). Looked up from germline, CDR1 is SGHTA and CDR2 is FQGNSA. Between the trimmed V and J ends, which lost 5 bases and 5 bases, there was a span of 16 bases. The CDR3 covers 15 residues. CDR3 nucleotides: TGTGCCAGCAGCCTCCGACTTGCGGGGAACAATGAGCAGTTCTTC. Its translation is CASSLRLAGNNEQFF.

This clonotype was recorded at least ten times. V gene TRBV7-2 combines with J gene TRBJ1-1; D not certain. The V gene's germline CDR1 is SGHTA and CDR2 FQGNSA. The CDR3 is 13 residues long. V was cut by 2 bases and J by 1 base, with 5 bases left in between. CDR3 sequence: CASSLWQNTEAFF. In DNA, the CDR3 is TGTGCCAGCAGCTTATGGCAGAACACTGAAGCTTTCTTT. The whole variable domain, remainder taken from reference TRBV7-2 and TRBJ1-1, is GAGVSQSPSNKVTEKGKDVELRCDPISGHTALYWYRQSLGQGLEFLIYFQGNSAPDKSGLPSDRFSAERTGGSVSTLTIQRTQQEDSAVYLCASSLWQNTEAFFGQGTRLTVV.